This is a list of T cell receptor beta chains from one sample in a study. TCRdb fed the RT-PCR reads into MiXCR, producing one record per CDR3 protein. The data contain about 680,000 distinct CDR3 sequences, more than 13% of them singletons. The specimen was memory CD4+ T cells from blood. The receptors were sampled from a female donor in good health, serving as a healthy control. The CDR3 runs from the conserved cysteine through the conserved F or W. The order of the fields is clone size, J gene, V gene, CDR3 protein. The size of a clone is reported for some rows only, either as once, few or many, or as a class for expanded clones.

clone size: -; J gene: TRBJ2-7; V gene: TRBV20-1; CDR3 protein: CSATGTGGTYEQYF
clone size: -; J gene: TRBJ1-2; V gene: TRBV6-2/TRBV6-3; CDR3 protein: CASSWTGEDGYTF
clone size: many; J gene: TRBJ1-6; V gene: TRBV3-1; CDR3 protein: CASSQGVASPLHF
clone size: -; J gene: TRBJ1-5; V gene: TRBV12-3/TRBV12-4; CDR3 protein: CASSLGSVNPSNQPQHF
clone size: -; J gene: TRBJ2-3; V gene: TRBV4-3; CDR3 protein: CASSQRRYTDTQYF
clone size: many; J gene: TRBJ2-3; V gene: TRBV11-2; CDR3 protein: CASSLAVSPRTDTQYF
clone size: few; J gene: TRBJ1-1; V gene: TRBV6-5; CDR3 protein: CASSPPQNTEAFF
clone size: -; J gene: TRBJ1-5; V gene: TRBV6-1; CDR3 protein: CASSFDRDKQPQHF
clone size: -; J gene: TRBJ2-1; V gene: TRBV20-1; CDR3 protein: CSARFQGSSSYNEQFF
clone size: many; J gene: TRBJ2-3; V gene: TRBV27; CDR3 protein: CASSFLGGSTDTQYF